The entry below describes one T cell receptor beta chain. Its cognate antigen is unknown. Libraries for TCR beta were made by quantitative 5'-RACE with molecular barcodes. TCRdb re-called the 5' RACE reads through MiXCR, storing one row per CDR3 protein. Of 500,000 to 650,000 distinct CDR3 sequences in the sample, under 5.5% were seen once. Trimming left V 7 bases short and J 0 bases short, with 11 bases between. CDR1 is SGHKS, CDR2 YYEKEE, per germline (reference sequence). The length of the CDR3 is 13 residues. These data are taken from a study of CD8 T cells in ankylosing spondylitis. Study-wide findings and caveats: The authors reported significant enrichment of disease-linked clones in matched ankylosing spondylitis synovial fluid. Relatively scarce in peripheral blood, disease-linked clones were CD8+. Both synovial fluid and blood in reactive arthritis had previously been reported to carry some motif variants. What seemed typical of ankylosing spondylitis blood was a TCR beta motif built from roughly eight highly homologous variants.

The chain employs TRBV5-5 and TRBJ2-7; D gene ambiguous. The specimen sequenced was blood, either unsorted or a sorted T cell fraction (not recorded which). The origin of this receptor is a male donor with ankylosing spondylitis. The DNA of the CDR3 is TGTGCCAGCGGCCCCCGGCCCTCCTACGAGCAGTACTTC. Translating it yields CASGPRPSYEQYF.